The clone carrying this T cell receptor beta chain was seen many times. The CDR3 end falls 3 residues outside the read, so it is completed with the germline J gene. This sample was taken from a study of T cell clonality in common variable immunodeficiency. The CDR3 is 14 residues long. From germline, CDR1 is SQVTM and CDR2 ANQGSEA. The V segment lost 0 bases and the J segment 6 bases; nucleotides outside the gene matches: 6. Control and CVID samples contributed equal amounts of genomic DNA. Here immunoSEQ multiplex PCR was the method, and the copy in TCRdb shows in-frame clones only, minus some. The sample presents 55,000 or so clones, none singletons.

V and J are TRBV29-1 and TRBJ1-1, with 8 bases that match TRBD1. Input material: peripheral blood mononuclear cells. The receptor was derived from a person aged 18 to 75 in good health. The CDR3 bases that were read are TGCAGCGTTGAAGATCAGGGGGCGGGCGCTGAA. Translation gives CSVEDQGAGAE. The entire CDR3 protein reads CSVEDQGAGAEAFF. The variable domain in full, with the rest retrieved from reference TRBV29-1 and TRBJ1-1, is SAVISQKPSRDICQRGTSLTIQCQVDSQVTMMFWYRQQPGQSLTLIATANQGSEATYESGFVIDKFPISRPNLTFSTLTVSNMSPEDSSIYLCSVEDQGAGAEAFFGQGTRLTVV.